Listed below are T cell receptor beta chains from one sample, sequenced in a study of blood T cell repertoires in COVID-19. Assay: immunoSEQ multiplex PCR; the TCRdb copy retains only in-frame clones and omits some. The top ten hold approximately 5% of the sample, which has some 24,000 clones, around nine tenths seen once. Sequenced input: peripheral blood. These receptors were obtained from a man aged 50 to 60 with active COVID-19. Both conserved end residues are part of each CDR3. Each record gives: J gene, clone size, V gene, D gene, CDR3 protein, CDR3 DNA. The D gene is left open where the match is weak. Clone size is stated in some rows and not others, as once, few, many or a class when expanded.

J: TRBJ2-2
size: NA
V: TRBV18
D: TRBD1
CDR3: CASSPRTGPNTGELFF
DNA: TGTGCCAGCTCACCCCGGACAGGTCCGAACACCGGGGAGCTGTTTTTT

J: TRBJ1-5
size: once
V: TRBV3-1/TRBV3-2
D: TRBD1
CDR3: CASSQTGLNQPQHF
DNA: TGTGCCAGCAGCCAGACAGGGCTCAATCAGCCCCAGCATTTT

J: TRBJ1-3
size: NA
V: TRBV27
D: NA
CDR3: CASRPGGSGNTIYF
DNA: TGTGCCAGCCGCCCCGGAGGCTCTGGAAACACCATATATTTT

J: TRBJ2-4
size: once
V: TRBV6-2/TRBV6-3
D: NA
CDR3: CASSPIAFSVQNIQYF
DNA: TGTGCCAGCAGCCCTATAGCTTTCTCGGTCCAAAACATTCAGTACTTC

J: TRBJ2-7
size: NA
V: TRBV27
D: TRBD1
CDR3: CASSLDRGTYEQYF
DNA: TGTGCCAGCAGTTTGGACAGGGGGACCTACGAGCAGTACTTC

J: TRBJ2-7
size: NA
V: TRBV2
D: TRBD2
CDR3: CASSPSGVSSYEQYF
DNA: TGTGCCAGCAGTCCTAGCGGGGTAAGCTCCTACGAGCAGTACTTC

J: TRBJ1-1
size: NA
V: TRBV4-3
D: NA
CDR3: CASSQDMAAEAFF
DNA: TGCGCCAGCAGCCAAGATATGGCGGCTGAAGCTTTCTTT

J: TRBJ1-1
size: NA
V: TRBV19
D: TRBD1
CDR3: CASSMWTGEAFF
DNA: TGTGCCAGTAGTATGTGGACAGGGGAAGCTTTCTTT

J: TRBJ1-2
size: NA
V: TRBV5-1
D: NA
CDR3: CASSLGAGAAIYGYTF
DNA: TGCGCCAGCAGCTTGGGGGCTGGGGCCGCGATTTATGGCTACACCTTC

J: TRBJ2-3
size: NA
V: TRBV7-2
D: TRBD2
CDR3: CASSPVAGRSTDTQYF
DNA: TGTGCCAGCAGCCCGGTAGCGGGGAGAAGCACAGATACGCAGTATTTT

J: TRBJ2-7
size: NA
V: TRBV27
D: NA
CDR3: CASSRGNPYEQYF
DNA: TGTGCCAGCAGTCGCGGAAACCCCTACGAGCAGTACTTC

J: TRBJ2-5
size: NA
V: TRBV5-1
D: NA
CDR3: CASSLSSGAPETQYF
DNA: TGCGCCAGCAGCTTGAGTTCAGGGGCCCCAGAGACCCAGTACTTC

J: TRBJ2-5
size: NA
V: TRBV7-9
D: TRBD2
CDR3: CASSQGLAFETQYF
DNA: TGTGCCAGCAGCCAGGGACTAGCGTTCGAGACCCAGTACTTC

J: TRBJ2-3
size: NA
V: TRBV6-4
D: NA
CDR3: CASSDREDTQYF
DNA: TGTGCCAGCAGTGACCGGGAAGATACGCAGTATTTT

J: TRBJ1-2
size: NA
V: TRBV2
D: NA
CDR3: CASSEDRIYGYTF
DNA: TGTGCCAGCAGTGAAGACAGAATCTATGGCTACACCTTC

J: TRBJ2-7
size: NA
V: TRBV18
D: NA
CDR3: CASSPSGEDEQYF
DNA: TGTGCCAGCTCACCATCAGGGGAAGACGAGCAGTACTTC

J: TRBJ2-7
size: NA
V: TRBV5-1
D: NA
CDR3: CASSLTLARSSYEQYF
DNA: TGCGCCAGCAGCTTGACTCTAGCGAGGAGCTCCTACGAGCAGTACTTC

J: TRBJ2-5
size: NA
V: TRBV4-1
D: NA
CDR3: CASSQVQVRQETQYF
DNA: TGCGCCAGCAGCCAAGTACAGGTCCGGCAAGAGACCCAGTACTTC

J: TRBJ2-1
size: NA
V: TRBV29-1
D: TRBD2
CDR3: CSTVGGFRDNEQFF
DNA: TGCAGCACCGTGGGAGGGTTCAGGGACAATGAGCAGTTCTTC

J: TRBJ2-7
size: few
V: TRBV5-4
D: TRBD1
CDR3: CASSTTGSEQYF
DNA: TGTGCCAGCAGCACGACAGGGTCTGAGCAGTACTTC

J: TRBJ2-7
size: NA
V: TRBV7-8
D: TRBD1
CDR3: CASSLFGTGGYEQYF
DNA: TGTGCCAGCAGCTTATTTGGGACAGGGGGCTACGAGCAGTACTTC

J: TRBJ2-3
size: NA
V: TRBV28
D: TRBD1
CDR3: CASSLYWTGETDTQYF
DNA: TGTGCCAGCAGTTTATATTGGACAGGGGAAACAGATACGCAGTATTTT